The TCR beta chain described here comes from a study of cytomegalovirus exposure and HLA in healthy donors. Study results and limitations: Owing to their indistinguishability, certain V segments, notably TRBV6-2 and TRBV6-3, were excluded. Associated with HLA alleles at 0.05 false discovery rate in a later analysis were 17,000 or so TCR beta sequences.

Germline V gene data show CDR1 as SGHVS and CDR2 as FQNEAQ. V lost 3 bases, J lost 1 base, and 15 bases lay in between. The CDR3 consists of 16 residues. PCR involved 60 Vbeta and 13 Jbeta primers. Profiled with immunoSEQ multiplex PCR; TCRdb holds only in-frame clones, not every one. The repertoire holds 120,000 to 150,000 clones, with 88% as singletons. A note on this clone: What it binds is not known.

J is TRBJ1-2 and V is TRBV7-8, with a tentative D call TRBD1 (5 bases). The TCR comes from a woman aged 40 to 50 in good health and CMV-seronegative. The sequenced material came from PBMCs. DNA for the CDR3: TGTGCCAGCAGCTTCTCAGGACATGATGTTAACTATGGCTACACCTTC. Residues: CASSFSGHDVNYGYTF.